This note documents a single TCR beta chain sequence. This specimen belongs to a study of blood T cell repertoires in COVID-19. Overall study context: The cDNA or gDNA used as material had been derived from T cells, B-cell-depleted T cells, or PBMCs.

The protocol was immunoSEQ multiplex PCR, while the TCRdb copy is restricted to in-frame clones and leaves out a portion. The table includes about 220,000 clones, roughly 75% detected once. The CDR3 is made up of 15 amino acids. In germline, CDR1 is SGHVS, CDR2 FQNEAQ. Trimming shortened V by 5 bases and J by 0 bases, and 11 bases separated the two germline ends. The sequence derives from a woman in her 70s with acute or convalescent COVID-19. This rearrangement joins TRBV7-8 to TRBJ1-5; D might be TRBD1 (6 bases). The source material was peripheral blood. CDR3 nucleotides: TGTGCCAGCAGCCCCAGGACAGATAGCAATCAGCCCCAGCATTTT. Its translation is CASSPRTDSNQPQHF.